A selection of T cell receptor beta chains follows, all from one sample in a study of cytomegalovirus exposure and HLA in healthy donors. TCRdb's copy holds only in-frame clones and misses some; the assay was immunoSEQ multiplex PCR. The table lists some 150,000 clones, approximately 86% of them singletons. Sequenced: PBMCs. The receptors shown here come from a man younger than 35 in good health and CMV-seropositive. CDR3s include the opening cysteine and the closing phenylalanine or tryptophan. A D gene is named only where the DNA matches it firmly. Some rows mark clone size as missing; the rest say once, few, many or name a class of expanded clone.

>NA|TRBV5-4|TRBJ2-7|NA
CASSLGRDSSYEQYF
TGTGCCAGCAGCTTGGGGCGGGATAGCTCCTACGAGCAGTACTTC
>TRBD2|TRBV7-9|TRBJ2-1|NA
CASRTGTRGQSQQFF
TGTGCCAGCAGGACCGGGACTAGGGGTCAATCACAGCAGTTCTTC
>NA|TRBV9|TRBJ1-2|once
CASSPAREDRNYGYTF
TGTGCCAGCAGCCCCGCCCGAGAAGATCGGAACTATGGCTACACCTTC
>TRBD1|TRBV4-3|TRBJ1-2|NA
CASSQDRTGPYYGYTF
TGCGCCAGCAGCCAAGACCGGACAGGGCCTTACTATGGCTACACCTTC
>NA|TRBV9|TRBJ2-1|few
CASSVGGQNEQFF
TGTGCCAGCAGCGTAGGAGGTCAGAATGAGCAGTTCTTC
>NA|TRBV30|TRBJ2-2|NA
CAWMGAEGELFF
TGTGCCTGGATGGGGGCCGAGGGGGAGCTGTTTTTT
>NA|TRBV7-5|TRBJ2-2|NA
CARSLEPGQGNTGELFF
TGTGCCAGAAGCCTAGAACCGGGACAGGGGAACACCGGGGAGCTGTTTTTT
>NA|TRBV7-3|TRBJ2-2|NA
CASLEARWTGELFF
TGTGCCAGCCTTGAGGCCCGTTGGACCGGGGAGCTGTTTTTT
>TRBD2|TRBV6-1|TRBJ2-1|NA
CATTALAANEQFF
TGTGCCACCACGGCTCTAGCGGCGAATGAGCAGTTCTTC
>NA|TRBV2|TRBJ1-2|few
CASSGRNVRGYTF
TGTGCCAGCAGTGGGAGGAACGTGCGCGGCTACACCTTC
>TRBD2|TRBV7-2|TRBJ2-5|NA
CASSLGPSGGAGETQYF
TGTGCCAGCAGCTTAGGCCCCAGCGGGGGGGCCGGGGAGACCCAGTACTTC